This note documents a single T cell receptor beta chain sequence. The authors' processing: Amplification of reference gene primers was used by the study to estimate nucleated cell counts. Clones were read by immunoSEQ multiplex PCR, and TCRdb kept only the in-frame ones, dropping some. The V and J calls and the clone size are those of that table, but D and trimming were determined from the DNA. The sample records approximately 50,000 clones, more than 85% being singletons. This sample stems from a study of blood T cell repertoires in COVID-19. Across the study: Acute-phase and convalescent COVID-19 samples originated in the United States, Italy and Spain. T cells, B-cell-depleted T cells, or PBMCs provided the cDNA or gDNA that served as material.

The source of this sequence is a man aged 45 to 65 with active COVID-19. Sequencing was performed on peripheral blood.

The CDR3 here is CASSPFSLGVGGPGIYGYTF. The CDR3, as DNA: TGTGCCAGCAGCCCGTTTTCGCTGGGTGTAGGGGGCCCAGGTATCTATGGCTACACCTTC. The chain uses TRBV28 and TRBJ1-2; 7 bases align to TRBD1. The CDR3 totals 20 residues. V trimming: 6 bases; J trimming: 4 bases; junction bases outside the gene matches: 26. Per the germline V gene, CDR1 is MDHEN and CDR2 is SYDVKM.